A single sample gave rise to the 7 T cell receptor beta chains below, sequenced in a study of blood T cell repertoires in COVID-19. Libraries were prepared by immunoSEQ multiplex PCR; TCRdb keeps only in-frame clonotypes and omits some of them. The table shows 150,000 or so clones, with 60% to 75% occurring only once. The sample consisted of peripheral blood. Source of these receptors: an older woman with acute or convalescent COVID-19.

V and J are TRBV28 and TRBJ2-5, with TRBD1 as a possible D gene (6 bases). Per germline, CDR1 MDHEN and CDR2 SYDVKM. The CDR3 loop spans 15 amino acids. Deletions cut 5 bases from V and 5 bases from J, with 18 bases between. The CDR3 reads CASSPGTSRRETQYF. The CDR3 region has the DNA TGTGCCAGCAGTCCCGGGACATCTCGCAGGGAGACCCAGTACTTC.

This chain connects TRBV10-3 to TRBJ2-5; 14 nucleotides agree with TRBD2. CDR3 length equals 15 residues. CDR1 is ENHRY and CDR2 is SYGVKD in the germline V gene. The V gene end was trimmed by 8 bases and the J gene end by 1 base; junction bases not matched to a gene: 3. CDR3 DNA sequence: TGTGCCATCCGGACTAGCGGGGGGCTCCAAGAGACCCAGTACTTC. Encoded protein: CAIRTSGGLQETQYF.

The gene calls are TRBV7-2 and TRBJ2-3; 10 nucleotides match TRBD2. The J segment lost 4 bases and the V segment lost 5 bases, leaving 6 bases of the junction unmatched. This CDR3 comprises 15 residues. CDR1 and CDR2 from the germline V gene are SGHTA and FQGNSA. CDR3 coding DNA: TGTGCCAGCAGCCAAGCGGGGGGGCGGGCAGATACGCAGTATTTT. Protein product: CASSQAGGRADTQYF.

This chain links TRBV7-8 with TRBJ2-1; TRBD2 matches 12 bases. CDR3 length: 15 amino acids. Trimming cost V 3 bases and J 7 bases; bases outside gene matches: 4. Germline V gene data show CDR1 as SGHVS and CDR2 as FQNEAQ. The CDR3 spells CASSFLTSGRNEQFF. CDR3 nucleotides: TGTGCCAGCAGCTTTCTTACTAGCGGGAGGAATGAGCAGTTCTTC.

CDR3 coding DNA: TGTGCCATCAGTGGCCCAGGGGGGCTTCGGACTGAAGCTTTCTTT. Protein product: CAISGPGGLRTEAFF. This chain links TRBV10-3 with TRBJ1-1, with 7 nucleotides matching TRBD1. The germline V gene encodes CDR1 ENHRY and CDR2 SYGVKD. The CDR3 totals 15 residues. Trimming cost V 4 bases and J 5 bases; bases outside gene matches: 10.

V is TRBV28 and J is TRBJ1-4, with 7 bases aligning to TRBD1. V dropped 5 bases and J dropped 0; count of bases not matched to a gene: 6. CDR1 and CDR2 from the germline V gene are MDHEN and SYDVKM. This CDR3 has 16 amino acids. The CDR3 DNA sequence: TGTGCCAGCAGTAGACAGGGTCGTGCAACTAATGAAAAACTGTTTTTT. It yields the protein CASSRQGRATNEKLFF.

The chain carries TRBV3-1 (or the pseudogene TRBV3-2) and TRBJ2-7; tentative D call: TRBD2 (5 bases). The V end lost 4 bases, the J end lost 8 bases, and 21 bases lay between the germline ends. The CDR3 totals 15 residues. In germline, CDR1 is LGHDT, CDR2 YNNKEL (reference sequence). DNA of the CDR3: TGTGCCAGCAGCCTTGATTTAGCGATAGGGAGTAAGCAGTACTTC. It encodes CASSLDLAIGSKQYF.